A selection of T cell receptor beta chains follows, all from one sample in a study of blood T cells in healthy people across ages. TCRdb redid the calling of the 5' RACE reads with MiXCR, one entry per CDR3 protein. The table lists about 1.4 million distinct CDR3 sequences, approximately 59% of them singletons. The specimen sequenced was blood. Every receptor here comes from a man between 18 and 29 years old in good health. Both conserved end residues are part of each CDR3. D genes are given only for firm matches. The size of a clone is reported for some rows only, either as once, few or many, or as a class for expanded clones.

v_gene	j_gene	abundance	len	d_gene	CDR3aa	CDR3nt
TRBV10-2	TRBJ2-7	-	13	TRBD2	CASSVGGSSEQYF	TGCGCCAGCAGTGTCGGCGGGAGCAGCGAGCAGTACTTC
TRBV14	TRBJ2-7	-	16	TRBD1	CASSQVGGTGSHEQYF	TGTGCCAGCAGCCAAGTCGGGGGGACAGGGAGCCACGAGCAGTACTTC
TRBV6-5	TRBJ2-1	-	12	-	CASSPPDREQFF	TGTGCCAGCAGTCCACCGGACCGTGAGCAGTTCTTC
TRBV4-1	TRBJ2-4	few	16	-	CASSQADRPGENIQYF	TGCGCCAGCAGCCAAGCAGACAGGCCTGGGGAAAACATTCAGTACTTC
TRBV6-1	TRBJ2-3	-	17	-	CASSGYTGTNSQRTQYF	TGTGCCAGCAGCGGATACACCGGGACCAACTCTCAGCGTACGCAGTATTTT
TRBV7-2	TRBJ2-7	-	16	-	CASSLEGVGSVYEQYF	TGTGCCAGCAGCTTAGAGGGGGTTGGTTCGGTATACGAGCAGTACTTC
TRBV4-2	TRBJ2-3	-	15	-	CASSHEPYGGDTQYF	TGTGCCAGCAGCCATGAACCGTATGGGGGAGATACGCAGTATTTT
TRBV11-2	TRBJ2-1	few	14	TRBD2	CASSLGGLANEQFF	TGTGCCAGCAGCTTAGGAGGACTAGCCAATGAGCAGTTCTTC
TRBV20-1	TRBJ2-7	few	13	-	CSAVAGGSYEQYF	TGCAGTGCTGTCGCCGGGGGCTCCTACGAGCAGTACTTC
TRBV11-2	TRBJ1-4	few	15	-	CASSPGEGESEKLFF	TGTGCCAGCAGCCCCGGGGAGGGGGAGAGTGAAAAACTGTTTTTT
TRBV29-1	TRBJ2-7	-	13	-	CSAKGRLTYEQYF	TGCAGCGCCAAAGGACGGTTGACCTACGAGCAGTACTTC
TRBV15	TRBJ2-3	-	16	TRBD2	CATSRDSSGSTDTQYF	TGTGCCACCAGCAGAGACTCTAGCGGATCCACAGATACGCAGTATTTT
TRBV6-6	TRBJ2-3	-	14	TRBD1	CASSYLTGPDTQYF	TGTGCCAGCAGTTACTTGACAGGGCCAGATACGCAGTATTTT
TRBV5-1	TRBJ2-7	few	17	-	CASSLRLSGLQAHEQYF	TGCGCCAGCAGCTTGCGTCTTTCGGGACTCCAGGCCCACGAGCAGTACTTC
TRBV3-1	TRBJ2-7	-	16	TRBD1	CASSQVGQGASYEQYF	TGTGCCAGCAGCCAAGTAGGGCAGGGGGCTTCCTACGAGCAGTACTTC
TRBV29-1	TRBJ2-1	-	11	-	CSVGENTEQFF	TGCAGCGTTGGGGAAAATACTGAGCAGTTCTTC
TRBV28	TRBJ1-2	-	16	-	CASSPTGTPVRHGYTF	TGTGCCAGCAGTCCCACCGGGACACCGGTTCGTCATGGCTACACCTTC
TRBV27	TRBJ2-4	few	14	-	CASSLSKGWNIQYF	TGTGCCAGCAGTTTATCGAAAGGTTGGAACATTCAGTACTTC
TRBV2	TRBJ1-1	-	14	-	CASSEVVGAGEAFF	TGTGCCAGCAGTGAAGTAGTGGGGGCGGGTGAAGCTTTCTTT
TRBV24-1	TRBJ2-3	-	14	-	CATSDLAGVNTQYF	TGTGCCACCAGTGATTTGGCTGGCGTAAATACGCAGTATTTT
TRBV6-1	TRBJ2-1	-	15	-	CASSEFQGLNNEQFF	TGTGCCAGCAGTGAATTTCAGGGCCTAAATAATGAGCAGTTCTTC
TRBV6-1	TRBJ2-7	few	15	TRBD2	CASSEWTSEDYEQYF	TGTGCCAGCAGTGAATGGACTAGCGAGGACTACGAGCAGTACTTC
TRBV7-8	TRBJ2-6	-	17	-	CASSPLAASSGANVLTF	TGTGCCAGCAGCCCGTTGGCCGCGAGCTCTGGGGCCAACGTCCTGACTTTC
TRBV20-1	TRBJ1-5	-	14	-	CSARGTASSQPQHF	TGCAGTGCTAGAGGGACAGCGAGTAGTCAGCCCCAGCATTTT
TRBV4-1	TRBJ2-1	-	15	-	CASSQDPSPYNEQFF	TGCGCCAGCAGCCAAGATCCTTCCCCCTACAATGAGCAGTTCTTC
TRBV6-5	TRBJ1-2	few	14	TRBD1	CASSPGTGFHGYTF	TGTGCCAGCAGTCCCGGGACAGGGTTTCATGGCTACACCTTC
TRBV5-1	TRBJ2-1	-	17	-	CAGSSRLGQSSYNEQFF	TGCGCCGGCAGCTCGCGCCTTGGACAGAGCTCCTACAATGAGCAGTTCTTC
TRBV20-1	TRBJ2-3	few	16	TRBD2	CSARGGLAGSTDTQYF	TGCAGTGCTAGAGGTGGTCTAGCGGGTAGCACAGATACGCAGTATTTT
TRBV20-1	TRBJ2-7	-	14	-	CSAHDRLGFDEQYF	TGCAGTGCCCACGATAGACTAGGTTTCGACGAGCAGTACTTC
TRBV3-1	TRBJ2-7	-	15	TRBD1	CASSQGQGRSYEQYF	TGCGCCAGCAGCCAAGGACAGGGGAGGTCCTACGAGCAGTACTTC
TRBV6-1	TRBJ2-1	once	17	TRBD2	CASSPSTSGIPDNEQFF	TGTGCCAGCAGTCCTTCGACTAGCGGGATTCCCGACAATGAGCAGTTCTTC
TRBV2	TRBJ2-5	-	13	-	CATRVEVGETQYF	TGTGCGACCCGCGTGGAGGTGGGAGAGACCCAGTACTTC
TRBV12-3/TRBV12-4	TRBJ2-3	-	17	TRBD2	CASSPGTSGLSTDTQYF	TGTGCCAGCAGTCCCGGGACTAGCGGACTAAGCACAGATACGCAGTATTTT
TRBV29-1	TRBJ2-5	few	16	TRBD1	CSATPFGRGRRETQYF	TGCAGCGCTACCCCCTTCGGCAGGGGGCGCAGAGAGACCCAGTACTTC
TRBV18	TRBJ2-1	-	14	TRBD1	CASSIDRARNEQFF	TGTGCCAGCTCCATCGACAGGGCGAGGAATGAGCAGTTCTTC
TRBV12-3/TRBV12-4	TRBJ2-3	-	14	-	CASTPAASTDTQYF	TGTGCCAGCACCCCGGCAGCCAGCACAGATACGCAGTATTTT
TRBV18	TRBJ2-2	-	20	TRBD2	CASSPPLGLAGGWNTGELFF	TGTGCCAGCTCACCACCTTTGGGACTAGCGGGAGGATGGAACACCGGGGAGCTGTTTTTT
TRBV20-1	TRBJ1-2	few	13	-	CSAPNGNDYGYTF	TGCAGTGCTCCGAATGGGAACGACTATGGCTACACCTTC
TRBV7-2	TRBJ2-5	once	14	-	CASSLARQQETQYF	TGTGCCAGCAGCTTAGCGCGGCAGCAAGAGACCCAGTACTTC
TRBV7-2	TRBJ1-4	-	13	TRBD1	CASRTTGEEKLFF	TGTGCCAGCAGAACAACAGGGGAGGAAAAACTGTTTTTT
TRBV27	TRBJ2-7	-	15	TRBD2	CASSSLPSGNYEQYF	TGTGCCAGCAGTTCCCTCCCTAGCGGAAACTACGAGCAGTACTTC
TRBV5-1	TRBJ2-3	few	14	-	CASSLGRVTDTQYF	TGCGCCAGCAGCTTGGGCAGGGTGACAGATACGCAGTATTTT
TRBV11-2	TRBJ2-5	-	16	TRBD1	CASSLSSIGTEETQYF	TGTGCCAGCAGCTTAAGTAGTATTGGGACAGAAGAGACCCAGTACTTC
TRBV9	TRBJ1-2	-	13	-	CASSVKGGSGYTF	TGTGCCAGCAGCGTTAAGGGGGGTTCTGGCTACACCTTC
TRBV15	TRBJ2-1	-	15	TRBD1	CATSDRGRPYNEQFF	TGTGCCACCAGTGACAGGGGGCGCCCCTACAATGAGCAGTTCTTC
TRBV14	TRBJ1-1	-	13	-	CASSQVEGSTAFF	TGTGCCAGCAGCCAAGTGGAGGGATCTACAGCTTTCTTT
TRBV18	TRBJ1-2	-	17	-	CASSPLGGALREYGYTF	TGTGCCAGCTCACCACTTGGAGGGGCTTTGAGGGAATACGGCTACACCTTC
TRBV5-1	TRBJ2-3	once	14	-	CASSVDSLTDTQYF	TGCGCCAGCAGCGTGGACAGCCTCACAGATACGCAGTATTTT
TRBV9	TRBJ1-1	-	12	TRBD1	CASSTTGTEAFF	TGTGCCAGCAGCACGACAGGGACTGAAGCTTTCTTT
TRBV27	TRBJ2-7	few	14	-	CASSLGQGGSEQYF	TGTGCCAGCAGTTTAGGTCAGGGAGGTTCCGAGCAGTACTTC
TRBV10-3	TRBJ2-5	once	15	-	CAISERGPGGETQYF	TGTGCCATCAGTGAAAGGGGCCCCGGAGGGGAGACCCAGTACTTC
TRBV4-2	TRBJ2-2	once	15	-	CASSQEVGAGGELFF	TGTGCCAGCAGCCAGGAGGTCGGGGCTGGCGGGGAGCTGTTTTTT
TRBV13	TRBJ2-1	-	17	-	CASSKTRWISSYNEQFF	TGTGCCAGCAGCAAGACTAGATGGATAAGCTCCTACAATGAGCAGTTCTTC
TRBV6-5	TRBJ2-6	few	16	-	CASSYSGRSGANVLTF	TGTGCCAGCAGTTACTCGGGGCGATCTGGGGCCAACGTCCTGACTTTC
TRBV20-1	TRBJ1-1	once	14	-	CSAPIPGTGHEAFF	TGCAGTGCCCCTATCCCCGGGACCGGTCACGAAGCTTTCTTT
TRBV27	TRBJ2-3	few	16	-	CASSLGTPFATDTQYF	TGTGCCAGCAGTTTAGGGACACCATTCGCCACAGATACGCAGTATTTT
TRBV28	TRBJ1-2	-	16	TRBD1	CASRPSQGIQAYGYTF	TGTGCCAGCAGACCATCACAGGGGATTCAGGCCTATGGCTACACCTTC
TRBV2	TRBJ1-6	-	17	-	CASSEGEGEGFNSPLHF	TGTGCCAGCAGTGAAGGAGAAGGAGAGGGGTTTAATTCACCCCTCCACTTT
TRBV2	TRBJ1-2	-	14	TRBD1	CASSGYRGGYGYTF	TGTGCCAGCAGTGGCTACAGGGGTGGGTATGGCTACACCTTC
TRBV10-1	TRBJ2-7	-	16	TRBD2	CASSEPETSADYEQYF	TGCGCCAGCAGTGAGCCTGAGACTAGCGCGGACTACGAGCAGTACTTC